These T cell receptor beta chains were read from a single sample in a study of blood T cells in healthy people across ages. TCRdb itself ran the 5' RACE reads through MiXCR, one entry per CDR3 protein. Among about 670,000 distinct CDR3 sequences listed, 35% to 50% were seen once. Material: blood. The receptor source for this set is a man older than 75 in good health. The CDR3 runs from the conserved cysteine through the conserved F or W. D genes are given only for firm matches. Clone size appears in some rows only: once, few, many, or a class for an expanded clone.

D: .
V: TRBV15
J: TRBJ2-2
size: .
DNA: TGTGCCACCAGCAGAGAGGGAGAACAGTGGCTGTTTTTT
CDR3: CATSREGEQWLFF

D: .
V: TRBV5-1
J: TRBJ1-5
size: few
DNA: TGCGCCAGCAGCTTGAACGGAGGAGAGCAGCCCCAGCATTTT
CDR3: CASSLNGGEQPQHF

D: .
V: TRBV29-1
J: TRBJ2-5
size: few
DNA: TGCAGCGCCCTCCAGGGGCAAGAGACCCAGTACTTC
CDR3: CSALQGQETQYF

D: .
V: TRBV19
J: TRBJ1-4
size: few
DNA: TGTGCCAGTAGTCAGCGGTTGGTCCTGTTTTTT
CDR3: CASSQRLVLFF

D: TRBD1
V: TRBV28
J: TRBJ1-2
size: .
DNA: TGTGCCAGCGACAGGGGGCTTGCCTATGGCTACACCTTC
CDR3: CASDRGLAYGYTF

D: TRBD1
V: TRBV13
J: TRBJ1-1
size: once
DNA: TGTGCCAGCAGCTTAGCCGCCGACAGGGTGGGAACTGAAGCTTTCTTT
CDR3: CASSLAADRVGTEAFF

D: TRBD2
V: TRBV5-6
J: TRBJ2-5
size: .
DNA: TGTGCCAGCAGCTTTCTCGCGGGAGCCTATCGAGAGCAGTACTTC
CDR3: CASSFLAGAYREQYF

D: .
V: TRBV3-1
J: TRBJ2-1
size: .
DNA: TGTGCCAGCTCACAAAGGAATGACTACAATGAGCAGTTCTTC
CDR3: CASSQRNDYNEQFF

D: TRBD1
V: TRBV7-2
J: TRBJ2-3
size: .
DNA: TGTGCCAGCAGCCTGTCGGGACAGACAAGCACAGATACGCAGTATTTT
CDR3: CASSLSGQTSTDTQYF

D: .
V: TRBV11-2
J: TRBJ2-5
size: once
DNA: TGTGCCAGCAGACTAACCTCGCAGACCCAGTACTTC
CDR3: CASRLTSQTQYF

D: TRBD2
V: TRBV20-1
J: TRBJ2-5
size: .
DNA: TGCAGTGCTAGAGGGCCCCGCAGCGGGAGGGAGGCAGAGACCCAGTACTTC
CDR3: CSARGPRSGREAETQYF